One sample yielded the 3 T cell receptor beta chains listed below, sequenced in a study of cytomegalovirus exposure and HLA in healthy donors. TCRdb's copy holds only in-frame clones and misses some; the assay was immunoSEQ multiplex PCR. The sample has 100,000 to 150,000 clones, nearly 90% seen once; the top ten hold 3% to 3.5%. Sequences were obtained from PBMCs. The receptors derive from a man aged 25-45 years in good health and CMV-seronegative.

This chain uses TRBV18 with TRBJ2-2; D is unclear. Germline V CDR1 and CDR2: KGHSH, LQKENI. With 6 bases removed from V and 1 base from J, the gap between germline ends came to 9 bases. This CDR3 is 14 amino acids long. CDR3 amino acids: CASSPRQNTGELFF. Here the CDR3 DNA reads TGTGCCAGCTCCCCCCGACAGAACACCGGGGAGCTGTTTTTT.

The chain recombines TRBV5-1 with TRBJ2-3; no firm D call. Trimming left V 4 bases short and J 2 bases short, with 11 bases between. Germline V CDR1 and CDR2: SGHRS, YFSETQ. This CDR3 contains 14 residues. This CDR3 reads CASSIATPTDTQYF. In nucleotides, the CDR3 is TGCGCCAGCAGCATCGCTACCCCCACAGATACGCAGTATTTT.

The rearrangement joins TRBV18 to TRBJ2-7; possibly TRBD1 for D (5 bases). The CDR3 loop spans 15 amino acids. The V and J ends lost 3 bases and 0 bases respectively, with 12 bases between them. Germline V lookup: CDR1 KGHSH, CDR2 LQKENI. The CDR3 is CASSPSDKPSYEQYF. The CDR3 coding sequence is TGTGCCAGCTCACCTTCGGACAAGCCCTCCTACGAGCAGTACTTC.